One T cell receptor (beta chain) is described in this entry. No antigen is known for it. Trimming pared 4 bases from V and 8 bases from J, leaving 12 bases between. The germline V gene encodes CDR1 SGHRS and CDR2 YFSETQ. The CDR3 runs 12 residues. Reverse transcription of all isolated RNA meant that expressed TCRB transcripts were sequenced. Repertoires were generated with immunoSEQ multiplex PCR, while TCRdb's copy carries only in-frame clones and drops some. Altogether 200,000 to 250,000 clones are present, around 14% being singletons, with the ten largest covering about 0.027%. This entry comes from a study of beta chain features in type 1 diabetes. Study overall: Healthy donors and patients had similar age, gender and cell yields. Study conclusions and caveats: Researchers reported that naive, central memory and Treg TCRB repertoires appeared more similar in patients than in healthy donors.

Based on CD45RO/CCR7/CD25/CD127/CD95/CD27, CD4+ regulatory, stem cell-like memory, naive and central memory cells were sorted. This clonotype was obtained from a woman aged 40-49 years in good health. Sequencing input: naive CD4+ T cells from blood. The rearrangement links TRBV5-1 to TRBJ1-1; perhaps TRBD1 as D (5 bases). The chain's CDR3 is CASSLFGGEAFF. The CDR3 DNA sequence: TGCGCCAGCAGCCTCTTTGGGGGGGAAGCTTTCTTT.